This T cell receptor (beta chain) is drawn from a study of tumor-infiltrating lymphocytes in primary liver carcinoma. Many counts were recorded for this clonotype. Bulk tissue was left unsorted, and RNA and DNA were co-extracted from roughly 20-30 mg of it. The template, approximately 500 ng total RNA, yielded TCR beta cDNA made with a constant-region primer. TCR beta libraries came from three nested multiplex PCR rounds using slightly modified ARM-PCR. In TCRdb, the multiplex PCR reads were re-called with MiXCR into one record per CDR3 protein. The table has approximately 92,000 distinct CDR3 sequences, about 70% seen once. The sequence was collected from a man between 40 and 49 years old with primary liver carcinoma and hepatitis B virus infection. The specimen was tumor-adjacent normal liver tissue.

CDR3 residues: CASSLGGEQYF. CDR3 DNA: TGTGCCAGCAGTTTGGGAGGCGAGCAGTACTTC. The gene calls are TRBV6-5 and TRBJ2-7, with a weak D call TRBD2 (6 bases). The V and J ends lost 4 bases and 6 bases respectively, with 7 bases between them. Germline V gives CDR1 MNHEY, CDR2 SVGAGI. The CDR3 totals 11 residues.